This T cell receptor beta chain was sequenced in a study of regulatory dendritic cells for organ transplantation. Study-wide findings and caveats: Naive CD4+ and CD8+ repertoires were highly diverse; memory CD8+ was most oligoclonal.

CD4+ or CD8+ T cells were sorted as naive CD45RA+ or memory CD45RO+. Assay used: immunoSEQ multiplex PCR; TCRdb lists only in-frame clones, some missing. The sample carries over 9,000 clones, around 65% recorded once. As for this clone: No antigen is known for it.

Germline assignment: CDR1 MNHNS and CDR2 SASEGT. The CDR3 totals 14 residues. Trimming shortened V by 6 bases and J by 0 bases, and 6 bases separated the two germline ends. This clonotype was obtained from a human donor in good health. The rearrangement uses TRBV6-1 and TRBJ2-6, with a possible D match to TRBD2 (5 bases). Sequenced material: memory CD8+ T cells from blood. The sample's subset: CD45RO+ memory T cells. The CDR3 loop reads CASSGDSGANVLTF. For the CDR3, the DNA is TGTGCCAGCAGCGGGGACTCTGGGGCCAACGTCCTGACTTTC.